Described below is a single TCR beta chain sequence and its context. Participant ages covered 18 to 89 years across approximately 25 US areas. This sample is drawn from a study of blood T cell repertoires in COVID-19. Assay: immunoSEQ multiplex PCR; the TCRdb copy retains only in-frame clones and omits some. The repertoire holds fewer than 500,000 clones, with around 90% as singletons. Germline V gene sequence: CDR1 MDHEN, CDR2 SYDVKM. The J segment lost 5 bases and the V segment lost 6 bases, leaving 8 bases of the junction unmatched. CDR3 length equals 14 residues. This clonotype originated in a woman aged 18-30 years with acute COVID-19. The sequenced sample consisted of PBMCs or T cells enriched from blood (not recorded which). V and J are TRBV28 and TRBJ1-2; 8 bases fit TRBD1. CDR3 amino acids: CASSHGDRRYGYTF. CDR3 sequence (DNA): TGTGCCAGCAGCCACGGGGACAGGAGGTATGGCTACACCTTC.